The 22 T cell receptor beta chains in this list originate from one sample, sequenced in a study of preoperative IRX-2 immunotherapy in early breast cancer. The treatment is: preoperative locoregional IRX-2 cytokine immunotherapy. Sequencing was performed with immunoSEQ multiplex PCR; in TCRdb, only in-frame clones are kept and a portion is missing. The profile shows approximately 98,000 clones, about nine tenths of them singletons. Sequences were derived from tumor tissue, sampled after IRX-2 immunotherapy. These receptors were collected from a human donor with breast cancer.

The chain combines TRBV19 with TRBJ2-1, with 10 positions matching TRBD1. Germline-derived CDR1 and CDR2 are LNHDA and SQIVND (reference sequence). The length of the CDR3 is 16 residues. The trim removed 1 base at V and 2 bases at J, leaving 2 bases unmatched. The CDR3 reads CASSIVGTGAYNEQFF. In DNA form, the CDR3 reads TGTGCCAGTAGTATAGTCGGGACAGGGGCCTACAATGAGCAGTTCTTC.

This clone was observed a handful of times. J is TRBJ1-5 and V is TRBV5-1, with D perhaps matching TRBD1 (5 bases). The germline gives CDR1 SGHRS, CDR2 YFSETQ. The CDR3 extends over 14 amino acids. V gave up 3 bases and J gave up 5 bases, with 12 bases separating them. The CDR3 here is CASSWGGPYQPQHF. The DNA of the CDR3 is TGCGCCAGCAGCTGGGGGGGACCTTATCAGCCCCAGCATTTT.

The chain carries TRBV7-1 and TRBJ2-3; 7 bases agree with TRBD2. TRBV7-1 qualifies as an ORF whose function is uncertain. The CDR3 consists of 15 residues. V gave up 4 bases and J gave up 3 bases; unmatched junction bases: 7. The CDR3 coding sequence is TGTGCCAGCAGCTTAGAAGGGAGGGGAACAGATACGCAGTATTTT. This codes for CASSLEGRGTDTQYF.

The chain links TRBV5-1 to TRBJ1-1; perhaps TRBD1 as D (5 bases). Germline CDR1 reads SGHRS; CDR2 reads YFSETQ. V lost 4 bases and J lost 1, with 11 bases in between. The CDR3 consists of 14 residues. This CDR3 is CASSRGGTNTEAFF. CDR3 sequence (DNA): TGCGCCAGCAGCCGTGGGGGTACGAACACTGAAGCTTTCTTT.

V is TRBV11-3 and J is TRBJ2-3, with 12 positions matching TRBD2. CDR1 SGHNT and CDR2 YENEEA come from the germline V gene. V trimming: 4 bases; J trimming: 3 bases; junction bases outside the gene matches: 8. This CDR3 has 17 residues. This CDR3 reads CASSSLAGGGGTDTQYF. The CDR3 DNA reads TGTGCCAGCAGCTCACTAGCGGGAGGCGGGGGTACAGATACGCAGTATTTT.

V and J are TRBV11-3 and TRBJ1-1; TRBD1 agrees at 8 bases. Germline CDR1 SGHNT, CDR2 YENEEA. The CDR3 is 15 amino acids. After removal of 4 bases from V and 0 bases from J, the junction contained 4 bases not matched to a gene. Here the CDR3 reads CASSSGQGVNTEAFF. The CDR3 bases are TGTGCCAGCAGCTCTGGACAGGGTGTGAACACTGAAGCTTTCTTT.

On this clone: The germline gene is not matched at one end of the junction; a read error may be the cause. The CDR3 nucleotides read TGTGTCAGCTCACGGGGGCTAGCGGGGTACAATGAGCAGTTCTTC. Amino acid sequence: CVSSRGLAGYNEQFF. The chain links TRBV18 to TRBJ2-1, with TRBD2 matching over 9 bases. This CDR3 comprises 15 residues. Germline CDR1 is KGHSH and CDR2 is LQKENI.

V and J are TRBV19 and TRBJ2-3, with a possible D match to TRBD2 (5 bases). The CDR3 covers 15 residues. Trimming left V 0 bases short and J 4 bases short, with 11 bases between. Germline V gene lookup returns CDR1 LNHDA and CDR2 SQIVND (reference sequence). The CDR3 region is CASSIDRGLADTQYF. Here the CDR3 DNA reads TGTGCCAGTAGTATAGATCGAGGGCTGGCAGATACGCAGTATTTT.

This CDR3 reads CASIETYTKNTEAFF. As DNA, the CDR3 is TGTGCCAGCATTGAGACGTATACTAAGAACACTGAAGCTTTCTTT. The chain recombines TRBV2 with TRBJ1-1; D is unresolved. The germline V gene has CDR1 SNHLY and CDR2 FYNNEI. V lost 7 bases and J 1 base, leaving 16 bases between the germline ends. This CDR3 comprises 15 residues.

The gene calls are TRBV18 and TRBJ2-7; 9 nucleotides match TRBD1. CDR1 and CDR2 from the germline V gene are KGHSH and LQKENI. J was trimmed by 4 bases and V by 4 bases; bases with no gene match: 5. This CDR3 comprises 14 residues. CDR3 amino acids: CASSRGTGQYEQYF. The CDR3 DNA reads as TGTGCCAGCTCACGGGGGACAGGGCAGTACGAGCAGTACTTC.

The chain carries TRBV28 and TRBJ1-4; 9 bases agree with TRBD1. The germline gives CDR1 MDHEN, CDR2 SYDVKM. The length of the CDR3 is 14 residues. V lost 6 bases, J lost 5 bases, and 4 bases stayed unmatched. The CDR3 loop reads CASRRTGENEKLFF. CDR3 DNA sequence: TGTGCCAGCAGGAGGACAGGGGAAAATGAAAAACTGTTTTTT.

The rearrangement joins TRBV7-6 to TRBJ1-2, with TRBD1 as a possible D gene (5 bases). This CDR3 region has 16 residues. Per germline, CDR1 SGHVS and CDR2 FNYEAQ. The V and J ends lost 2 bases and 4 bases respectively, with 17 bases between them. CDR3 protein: CASSLSFAGSAYGYTF. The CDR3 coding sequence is TGTGCCAGCAGCTTATCCTTCGCAGGGAGTGCCTATGGCTACACCTTC.

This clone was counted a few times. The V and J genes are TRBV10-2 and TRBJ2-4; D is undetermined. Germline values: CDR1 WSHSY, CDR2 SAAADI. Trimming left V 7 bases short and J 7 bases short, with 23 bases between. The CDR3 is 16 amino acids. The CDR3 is CASTELSPTSFNIQYF. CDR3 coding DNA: TGCGCCAGCACGGAACTCTCCCCCACCTCCTTTAACATTCAGTACTTC.

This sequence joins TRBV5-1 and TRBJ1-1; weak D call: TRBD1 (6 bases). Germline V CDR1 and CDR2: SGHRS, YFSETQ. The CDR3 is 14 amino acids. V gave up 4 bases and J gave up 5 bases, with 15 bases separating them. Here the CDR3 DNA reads TGCGCCAGCAGCGAACAGGGAGGAGATACTGAAGCTTTCTTT. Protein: CASSEQGGDTEAFF.

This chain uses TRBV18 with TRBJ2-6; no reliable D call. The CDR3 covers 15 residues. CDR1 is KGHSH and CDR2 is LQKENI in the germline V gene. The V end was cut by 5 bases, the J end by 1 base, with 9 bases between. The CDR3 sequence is CASSRAWSGANVLTF. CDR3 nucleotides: TGTGCCAGCTCAAGGGCCTGGTCTGGGGCCAACGTCCTGACTTTC.

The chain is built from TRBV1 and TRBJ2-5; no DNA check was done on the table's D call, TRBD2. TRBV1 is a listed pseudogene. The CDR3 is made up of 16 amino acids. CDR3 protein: CASSQDLAGGRETQYF. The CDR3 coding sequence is TGCGCCAGCAGCCAAGATCTAGCGGGGGGGCGGGAGACCCAGTACTTC.

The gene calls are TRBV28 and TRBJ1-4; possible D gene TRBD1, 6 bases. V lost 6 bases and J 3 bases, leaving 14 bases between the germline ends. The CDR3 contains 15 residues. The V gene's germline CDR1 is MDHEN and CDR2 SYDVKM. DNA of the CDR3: TGTGCCAGCAGCCTAGGGGGGCGAGCTAATGAAAAACTGTTTTTT. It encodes CASSLGGRANEKLFF.

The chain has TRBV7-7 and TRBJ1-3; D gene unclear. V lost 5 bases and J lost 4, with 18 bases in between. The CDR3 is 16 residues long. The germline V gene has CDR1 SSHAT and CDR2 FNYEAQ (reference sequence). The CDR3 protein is CASSRLLSRIGNTIYF. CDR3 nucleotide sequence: TGTGCCAGCAGCCGCCTTTTATCGCGGATCGGAAACACCATATATTTT.

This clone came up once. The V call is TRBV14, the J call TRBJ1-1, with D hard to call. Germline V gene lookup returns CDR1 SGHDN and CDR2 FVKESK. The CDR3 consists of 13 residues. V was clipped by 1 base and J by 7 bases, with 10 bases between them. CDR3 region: CASSQVALGEAFF. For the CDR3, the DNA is TGTGCCAGCAGCCAAGTGGCATTAGGTGAAGCTTTCTTT.

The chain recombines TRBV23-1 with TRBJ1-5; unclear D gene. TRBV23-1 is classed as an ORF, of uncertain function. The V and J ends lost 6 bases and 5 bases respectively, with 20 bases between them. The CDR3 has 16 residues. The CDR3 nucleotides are TGCGCCAGCAGCCAAACGGTTTCCGGGCCTTATCAGCCCCAGCATTTT. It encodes CASSQTVSGPYQPQHF.

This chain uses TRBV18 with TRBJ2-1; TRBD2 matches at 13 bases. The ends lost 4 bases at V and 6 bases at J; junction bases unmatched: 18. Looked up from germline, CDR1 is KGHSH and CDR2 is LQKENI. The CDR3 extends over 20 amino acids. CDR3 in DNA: TGTGCCAGCTCACACGACAGAATGACCGTACTAGCGGGAGGGCTCAATGAGCAGTTCTTC. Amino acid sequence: CASSHDRMTVLAGGLNEQFF.

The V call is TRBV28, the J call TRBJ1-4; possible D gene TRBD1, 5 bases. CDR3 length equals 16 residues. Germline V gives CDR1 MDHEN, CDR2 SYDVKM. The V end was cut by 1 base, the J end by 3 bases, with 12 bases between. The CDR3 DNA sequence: TGTGCCAGCAGTTTATTAGCGGTACAGGCTAATGAAAAACTGTTTTTT. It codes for CASSLLAVQANEKLFF.